Here is one T cell receptor beta chain with its context. What it binds is not known. This record belongs to a study of regulatory T cells in long-lasting Graves disease. Across the study: Disease was considered persistent Graves' disease after over 5 years of antithyroid drugs (with positive TSH receptor antibodies). Study-level points and caveats: Persistent Graves' patients showed a TCR diversity that was lower than that of newly diagnosed ones. With some 2,800 shared public clonotypes, persistent patients exceeded new patients, who shared over 850.

Specified time point: persistent/refractory GD, antithyroid drugs over 5 years with positive TRAb. PBMC-derived RNA was used for the TCR library. This CDR3 contains 14 residues. Trimming shortened V by 3 bases and J by 3 bases, and 10 bases separated the two germline ends. CDR1 and CDR2 from the germline V gene are SGDLS and YYNGEE. Building of the TCR beta libraries involved iRepertoire HTBI primers and Arm-PCR of CDR3 regions. From the multiplex PCR reads, TCRdb called clonotypes with MiXCR, one entry per CDR3 protein. The sample has about 470,000 distinct CDR3 sequences; 20% to 25% are singletons. The input for sequencing was peripheral blood mononuclear cells (PBMCs), taken when the disease was refractory, from a patient treated with antithyroid drugs. The source is a female donor with Graves disease. This rearrangement joins TRBV9 to TRBJ1-5; a possible D gene is TRBD1 (5 bases). The CDR3 protein is CASSGGGDNQPQHF. CDR3 nucleotides: TGTGCCAGCAGCGGGGGGGGAGACAATCAGCCCCAGCATTTT.